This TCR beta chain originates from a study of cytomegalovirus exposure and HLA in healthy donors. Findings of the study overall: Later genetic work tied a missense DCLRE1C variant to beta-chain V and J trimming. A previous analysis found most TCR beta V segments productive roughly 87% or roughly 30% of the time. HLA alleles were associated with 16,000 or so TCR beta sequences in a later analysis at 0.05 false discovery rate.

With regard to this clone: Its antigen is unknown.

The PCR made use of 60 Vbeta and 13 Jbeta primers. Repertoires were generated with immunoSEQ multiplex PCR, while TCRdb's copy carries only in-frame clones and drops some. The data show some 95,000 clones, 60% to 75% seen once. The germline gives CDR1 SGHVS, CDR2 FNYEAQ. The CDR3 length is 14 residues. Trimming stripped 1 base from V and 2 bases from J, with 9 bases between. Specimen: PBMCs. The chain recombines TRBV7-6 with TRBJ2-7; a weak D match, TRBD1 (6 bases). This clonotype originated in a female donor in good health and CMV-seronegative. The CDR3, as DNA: TGTGCCAGCAGCTTAGATGAGGGGGCCTACGAGCAGTACTTC. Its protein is CASSLDEGAYEQYF.